These 19 T cell receptor beta chains were all obtained from the same sample, sequenced in a study of response to subunit inactivated influenza vaccine. One entry per CDR3 protein, called by TCRdb with MiXCR from the RT-PCR reads. The profile shows hundreds of thousands of distinct CDR3 sequences, 12% to 15% of them singletons. The input for sequencing was PBMCs from blood, taken around 15 days before vaccination. These receptors originate from a man aged 50 or older who received an inactivated influenza vaccine.

This clonotype was detected a few times. V is TRBV5-1 and J is TRBJ2-4; perhaps TRBD1 as D (6 bases). V lost 5 bases and J 8 bases, leaving 20 bases between the germline ends. This CDR3 has 15 residues. CDR1 SGHRS and CDR2 YFSETQ come from the germline V gene. For the CDR3, the DNA is TGCGCCAGCAGTCAAGACAGGTCCTCCACGGACATTCAGTACTTC. Amino acid sequence: CASSQDRSSTDIQYF.

The V gene is TRBV24-1, the J gene TRBJ2-3, with TRBD2 matching over 11 bases. The CDR3 has 17 amino acids. CDR1 and CDR2 (germline): KGHDR, SFDVKD. The V segment lost 4 bases and the J segment 5 bases; nucleotides outside the gene matches: 10. The CDR3 bases are TGTGCCACCAGTGAAACCGTAGCGGGGGGGCGCGTAGATACGCAGTATTTT. Protein: CATSETVAGGRVDTQYF.

The J gene is TRBJ1-4, the V gene TRBV9; D is undetermined. CDR1 and CDR2 (germline): SGDLS, YYNGEE. The CDR3 sequence is 16 residues long. V lost 0 bases, J lost 2 bases, and 11 bases lay in between. CDR3 sequence (DNA): TGTGCCAGCAGCGTAGGGCGTGTGAGGACTAATGAAAAACTGTTTTTT. Its translation: CASSVGRVRTNEKLFF.

The rearrangement joins TRBV12-3 or TRBV12-4 to TRBJ2-1, with D unclear. Trimming took 2 bases from V and 8 from J, leaving 10 bases between them. The CDR3 runs 13 residues. The CDR3 is CASSLNGYHEQFF. In DNA form, the CDR3 reads TGTGCCAGCAGTTTAAATGGGTACCATGAGCAGTTCTTC.

A few counts support this clonotype. This sequence joins TRBV6-1 and TRBJ2-7; TRBD1 aligns across 8 bases. This CDR3 contains 15 residues. Germline CDR1 MNHNS, CDR2 SASEGT. V lost 1 base, J lost 6 bases, and 8 bases stayed unmatched. The CDR3 DNA reads as TGTGCCAGCAGTGAAGAGGGCAGGGGGCTGGGCGAGCAGTACTTC. The encoded protein is CASSEEGRGLGEQYF.

The chain employs TRBV5-1 and TRBJ1-5; D perhaps matches TRBD1 (6 bases). Trimming left V 0 bases short and J 3 bases short, with 10 bases between. In germline, CDR1 is SGHRS, CDR2 YFSETQ. The CDR3 loop spans 15 amino acids. The CDR3 protein is CASSLAGDNNQPQHF. The CDR3, as DNA: TGCGCCAGCAGCTTGGCCGGGGACAACAATCAGCCCCAGCATTTT.

There are many counts of this clonotype. The rearrangement joins TRBV12-3 or TRBV12-4 to TRBJ1-4; 9 bases are a match to TRBD1. The CDR3 has 15 residues. Trimming took 5 bases from V and 5 from J; bases not matched to a gene: 6. CDR3 sequence: CASSAWTGANEKLFF. DNA of the CDR3: TGTGCCAGCAGTGCCTGGACAGGGGCAAATGAAAAACTGTTTTTT.

This clonotype was counted between two and nine times. This chain links TRBV4-2 with TRBJ1-2; D perhaps matches TRBD1 (5 bases). Germline CDR1 reads LGHNA; CDR2 reads YNFKEQ. The CDR3 spans 14 residues. Deletions cut 0 bases from V and 6 bases from J, with 11 bases between. The CDR3 is CASSQETGLHGYTF. CDR3 coding DNA: TGTGCCAGCAGCCAAGAGACGGGACTCCATGGCTACACCTTC.

The rearrangement joins TRBV7-2 to TRBJ2-7; no reliable D call. Per the germline V gene, CDR1 is SGHTA and CDR2 is FQGNSA. The CDR3 runs to 12 residues. V lost 5 bases, J lost 6 bases, and 11 bases lay in between. The CDR3 nucleotides read TGTGCCAGCAGCCCCAGTTTTGGCGAGCAGTACTTC. Protein product: CASSPSFGEQYF.

The gene calls are TRBV5-1 and TRBJ1-2; D may be TRBD1 (6 bases). Germline lookup yields CDR1 SGHRS and CDR2 YFSETQ. Deletions cut 7 bases from V and 7 bases from J, with 17 bases between. The CDR3 covers 13 residues. The CDR3 DNA sequence: TGCGCCAGCGGTCAGGGGACCGTCGCTGGCTACACCTTC. It yields the protein CASGQGTVAGYTF. Based on the CDR3 plus reference TRBV5-1 and TRBJ1-2, the full variable domain is KAGVTQTPRYLIKTRGQQVTLSCSPISGHRSVSWYQQTPGQGLQFLFEYFSETQRNKGNFPGRFSGRQFSNSRSEMNVSTLELGDSALYLCASGQGTVAGYTFGSGTRLTVV.

The genes are TRBV7-2 and TRBJ2-7, with 10 positions matching TRBD2. The length of the CDR3 is 15 residues. With V trimmed by 5 bases and J by 1 base, 5 bases remained unmatched. Germline loops: CDR1 SGHTA, CDR2 FQGNSA. The DNA of the CDR3 is TGTGCCAGCAGCATAGTGGGACTAGCGTCCTACGAGCAGTACTTC. Amino acids: CASSIVGLASYEQYF.

The V call is TRBV24-1, the J call TRBJ2-1; a possible D gene is TRBD1 (6 bases). The CDR3 extends over 16 amino acids. Germline V CDR1 and CDR2: KGHDR, SFDVKD. The V end lost 3 bases, the J end lost 8 bases, and 19 bases lay between the germline ends. The DNA for the CDR3 is TGTGCCACCAGTGATCCAACAGGGTTAAGGATGGATGAGCAGTTCTTC. This translates into CATSDPTGLRMDEQFF.

This clonotype was observed a handful of times. The chain is built from TRBV27 and TRBJ2-7; D may be TRBD1 or TRBD2 (7 bases each). Germline V gene sequence: CDR1 MNHEY, CDR2 SMNVEV (reference sequence). Trimming removed 6 bases at V and 1 base at J, with 16 bases between. The CDR3 sequence is 15 residues long. CDR3 residues: CASSGRTGLSYEQYF. The DNA for the CDR3 is TGTGCCAGCAGCGGGAGGACAGGTCTTTCCTACGAGCAGTACTTC.

The table lists this clonotype with a few counts. V is TRBV5-1 and J is TRBJ2-7; tentatively, D is TRBD2 (6 bases). The CDR3 sequence is 16 residues long. V was cut by 1 base and J by 0 bases, with 14 bases left in between. The germline gives CDR1 SGHRS, CDR2 YFSETQ. The CDR3 region has the DNA TGCGCCAGCAGCTTGCAAGCGGGCCGACTCTCCTACGAGCAGTACTTC. Its protein is CASSLQAGRLSYEQYF.

The J gene is TRBJ1-5, the V gene TRBV20-1; 8 bases match TRBD1. V was pared by 2 bases and J by 5 bases, with 5 bases of the junction left unmatched. CDR3 length equals 14 residues. The germline gives CDR1 DFQATT, CDR2 SNEGSKA (reference sequence). The CDR3 bases are TGCAGTGCTAGATCGGACAGGGACTATCAGCCCCAGCATTTT. Its protein product is CSARSDRDYQPQHF.

This clonotype was counted a few times. This rearrangement joins TRBV10-3 to TRBJ2-5, with 10 bases lining up with TRBD1. Trimming took 5 bases from V and 2 from J; bases not matched to a gene: 2. Germline CDR1 and CDR2: ENHRY and SYGVKD. The CDR3 runs 14 residues. CDR3 sequence: CAISRTGGQETQYF. The CDR3 DNA sequence: TGTGCCATCAGTCGGACAGGGGGGCAAGAGACCCAGTACTTC.

This clonotype was seen a handful of times. The V and J genes are TRBV5-1 and TRBJ2-7; 7 bases are a match to TRBD2. This CDR3 spans 15 amino acids. The germline V gene encodes CDR1 SGHRS and CDR2 YFSETQ. The junction had 12 bases not matched to a gene; V was cut back by 4 bases and J by 5 bases. The DNA for the CDR3 is TGCGCCAGCAGCCCGACGGCGGGGAGCGGGAACGAGCAGTACTTC. Its translation is CASSPTAGSGNEQYF.

The sample holds a few counts of this clonotype. In nucleotides, the CDR3 is TGTGCCAGCAGTCGGACTAGCGGGATAGAGACCCAGTACTTC. This encodes CASSRTSGIETQYF. The genes are TRBV6-1 and TRBJ2-5; 12 positions match TRBD2. The V gene's germline CDR1 is MNHNS and CDR2 SASEGT. After removal of 5 bases from V and 4 bases from J, the junction contained 2 bases not matched to a gene. The CDR3 consists of 14 residues.

This clonotype appeared many times. The CDR3 is CASSGQTGNTGELFF. The CDR3, as DNA: TGTGCCAGCAGTGGCCAGACTGGTAACACCGGGGAGCTGTTTTTT. V is TRBV12-3 or TRBV12-4 and J is TRBJ2-2; D is ambiguous. Trimming removed 5 bases from V and 2 bases from J, with 12 bases in between. The CDR3 totals 15 residues.